The source of this T cell receptor (beta chain) is a study of cytomegalovirus exposure and HLA in healthy donors. Study-wide results and caveats: Later analysis showed most CMV-associated TCR beta chains appearing HLA-restricted. CMV antigen specificity of three CMV-associated chains was confirmed in vitro. When analyzed later, a missense DCLRE1C variant was found to be linked to TCR beta V- and J-gene trimming. Previously analyzed data showed that most TCR beta V segments were productive at a frequency of about 87% or about 30%.

V lost 5 bases to trimming and J lost 5 bases; unmatched junction nucleotides: 5. CDR1 and CDR2 (germline): SGHNT, YENEEA. This CDR3 has 13 amino acids. The study ran its PCR with 60 Vbeta and 13 Jbeta primers. TCRdb keeps only in-frame clones here, not all; method: immunoSEQ multiplex PCR. The sample yields roughly 130,000 clones, around 8.5% seen once. This clone appeared a few times. As yet, its antigen is unknown. V gene TRBV11-3 combines with J gene TRBJ1-1; 7 bases fit TRBD1. The sequenced material came from PBMCs. The origin of this receptor is a man in his forties in good health and CMV-seronegative. Here the CDR3 reads CASSLQGGTEAFF. The CDR3 DNA follows: TGTGCCAGCAGCCTTCAGGGGGGTACTGAAGCTTTCTTT.